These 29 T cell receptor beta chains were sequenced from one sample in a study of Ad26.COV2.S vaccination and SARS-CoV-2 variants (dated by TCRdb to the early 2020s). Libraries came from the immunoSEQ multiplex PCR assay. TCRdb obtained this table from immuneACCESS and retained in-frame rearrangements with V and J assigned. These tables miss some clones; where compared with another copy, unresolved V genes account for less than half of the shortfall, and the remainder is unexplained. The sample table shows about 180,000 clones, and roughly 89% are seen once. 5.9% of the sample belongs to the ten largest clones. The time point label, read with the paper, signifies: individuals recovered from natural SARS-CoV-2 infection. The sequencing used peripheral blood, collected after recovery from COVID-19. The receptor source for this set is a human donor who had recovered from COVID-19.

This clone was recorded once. The chain's CDR3 is CASSTGTGGSNQPQHF. As DNA, the CDR3 is TGTGCCAGCAGTACCGGGACAGGGGGGAGCAATCAGCCCCAGCATTTT. This rearrangement joins TRBV2 to TRBJ1-5, with 11 nucleotides matching TRBD1. Germline V gene sequence: CDR1 SNHLY, CDR2 FYNNEI. The junction had 4 bases not matched to a gene; V was cut back by 5 bases and J by 1 base. CDR3 length: 16 residues.

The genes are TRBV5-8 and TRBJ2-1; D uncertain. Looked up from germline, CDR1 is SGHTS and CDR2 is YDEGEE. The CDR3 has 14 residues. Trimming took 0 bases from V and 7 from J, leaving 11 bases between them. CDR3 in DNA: TGTGCCAGCAGCTTGGCCGGCCCACTAAATGAGCAGTTCTTC. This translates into CASSLAGPLNEQFF.

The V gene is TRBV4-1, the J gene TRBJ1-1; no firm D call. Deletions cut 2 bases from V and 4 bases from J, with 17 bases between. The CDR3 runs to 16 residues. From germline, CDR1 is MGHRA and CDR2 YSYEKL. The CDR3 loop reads CASSQPDRPGSTEAFF. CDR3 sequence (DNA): TGCGCCAGCAGCCAACCGGACCGGCCTGGGTCCACTGAAGCTTTCTTT.

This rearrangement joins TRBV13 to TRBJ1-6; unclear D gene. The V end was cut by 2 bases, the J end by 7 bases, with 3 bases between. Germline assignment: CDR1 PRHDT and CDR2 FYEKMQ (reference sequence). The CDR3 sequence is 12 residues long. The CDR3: CASSLSNSPLHF. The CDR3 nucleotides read TGTGCCAGCAGCTTATCCAATTCACCCCTCCACTTT.

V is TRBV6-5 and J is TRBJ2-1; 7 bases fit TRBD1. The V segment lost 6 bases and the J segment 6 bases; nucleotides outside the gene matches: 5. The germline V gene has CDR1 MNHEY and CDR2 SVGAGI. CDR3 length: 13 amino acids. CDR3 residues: CASSPTGVNEQFF. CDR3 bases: TGTGCCAGCAGCCCCACAGGGGTCAATGAGCAGTTCTTC.

CDR3 region: CASSLIVEFRGARSYYEQYF. The DNA of the CDR3 is TGCGCCAGCAGCTTGATTGTGGAGTTTCGGGGGGCGCGATCCTACTACGAGCAGTACTTC. The chain employs TRBV5-1 and TRBJ2-7; TRBD2 might be the D (7 bases). The CDR3 is 20 amino acids. V lost 1 base to trimming and J lost 3 bases, with 29 bases between them. The germline CDR1 and CDR2 sequences are SGHRS and YFSETQ.

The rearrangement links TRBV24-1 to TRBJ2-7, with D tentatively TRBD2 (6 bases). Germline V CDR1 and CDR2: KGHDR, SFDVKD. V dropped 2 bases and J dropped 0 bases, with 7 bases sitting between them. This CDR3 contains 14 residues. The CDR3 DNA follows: TGTGCCACCAGTGATTCGGGGGACTCCTACGAGCAGTACTTC. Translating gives CATSDSGDSYEQYF.

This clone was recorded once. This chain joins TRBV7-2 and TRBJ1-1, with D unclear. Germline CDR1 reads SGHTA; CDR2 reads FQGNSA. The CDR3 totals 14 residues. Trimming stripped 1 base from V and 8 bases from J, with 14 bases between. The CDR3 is CASSLEYFDGEAFF. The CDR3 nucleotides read TGTGCCAGCAGCTTAGAGTACTTCGACGGGGAAGCTTTCTTT.

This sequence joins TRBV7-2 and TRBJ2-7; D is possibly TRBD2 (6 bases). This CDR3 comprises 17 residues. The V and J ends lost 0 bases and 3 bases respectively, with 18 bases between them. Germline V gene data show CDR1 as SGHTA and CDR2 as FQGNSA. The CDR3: CASSLAPGTRQLYEQYF. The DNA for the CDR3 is TGTGCCAGCAGCTTAGCCCCAGGGACTCGTCAACTCTACGAGCAGTACTTC.

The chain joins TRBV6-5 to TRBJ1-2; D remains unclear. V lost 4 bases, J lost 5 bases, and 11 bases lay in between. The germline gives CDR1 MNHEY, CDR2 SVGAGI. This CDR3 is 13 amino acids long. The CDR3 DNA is TGTGCCAGCAGTTTCAACCCCGGGTATGGCTACACCTTC. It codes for CASSFNPGYGYTF.

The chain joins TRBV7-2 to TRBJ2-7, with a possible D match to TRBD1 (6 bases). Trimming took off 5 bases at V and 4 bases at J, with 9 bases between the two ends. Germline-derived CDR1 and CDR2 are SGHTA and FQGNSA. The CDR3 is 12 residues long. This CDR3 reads CASSPRGYEQYF. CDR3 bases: TGTGCCAGCAGCCCCAGGGGTTACGAGCAGTACTTC.

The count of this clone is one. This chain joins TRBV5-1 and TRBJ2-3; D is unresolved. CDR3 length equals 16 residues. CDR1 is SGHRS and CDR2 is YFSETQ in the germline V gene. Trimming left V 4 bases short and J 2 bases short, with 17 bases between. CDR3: CASSPPTDGLTDTQYF. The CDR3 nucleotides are TGCGCCAGCAGCCCGCCTACGGACGGCCTCACAGATACGCAGTATTTT.

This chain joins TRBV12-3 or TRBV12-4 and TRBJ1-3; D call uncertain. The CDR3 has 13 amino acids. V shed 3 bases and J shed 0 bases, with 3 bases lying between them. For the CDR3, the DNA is TGTGCCAGCAGTTTCGGCTCTGGAAACACCATATATTTT. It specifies CASSFGSGNTIYF.

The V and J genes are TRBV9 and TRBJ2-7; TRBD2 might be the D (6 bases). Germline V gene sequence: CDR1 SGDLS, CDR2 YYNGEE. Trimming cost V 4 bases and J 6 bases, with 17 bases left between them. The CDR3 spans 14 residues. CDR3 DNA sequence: TGTGCCAGCAGCCAAGGTGGCCGGGGGTCCGAGCAGTACTTC. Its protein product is CASSQGGRGSEQYF. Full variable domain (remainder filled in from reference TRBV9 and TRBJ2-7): DSGVTQTPKHLITATGQRVTLRCSPRSGDLSVYWYQQSLDQGLQFLIQYYNGEERAKGNILERFSAQQFPDLHSELNLSSLELGDSALYFCASSQGGRGSEQYFGPGTRLTVT.

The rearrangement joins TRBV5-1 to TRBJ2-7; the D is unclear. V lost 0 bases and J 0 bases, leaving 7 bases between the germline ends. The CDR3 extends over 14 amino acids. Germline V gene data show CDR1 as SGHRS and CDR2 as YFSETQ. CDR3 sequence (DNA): TGCGCCAGCAGCTTGGAGAGAAGCTCCTACGAGCAGTACTTC. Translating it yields CASSLERSSYEQYF.

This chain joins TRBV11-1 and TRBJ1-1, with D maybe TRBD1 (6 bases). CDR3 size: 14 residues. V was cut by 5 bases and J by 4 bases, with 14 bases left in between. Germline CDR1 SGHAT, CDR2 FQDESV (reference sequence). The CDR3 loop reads CASSLSAGATEAFF. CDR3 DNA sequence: TGTGCCAGCAGCCTCTCGGCGGGGGCCACTGAAGCTTTCTTT.

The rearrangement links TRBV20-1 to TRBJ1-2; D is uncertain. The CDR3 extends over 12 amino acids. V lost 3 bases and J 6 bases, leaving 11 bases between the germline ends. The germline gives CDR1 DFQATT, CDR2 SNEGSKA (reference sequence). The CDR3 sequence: CSASVGPDGYTF. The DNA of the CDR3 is TGCAGTGCTAGTGTGGGCCCAGATGGCTACACCTTC.

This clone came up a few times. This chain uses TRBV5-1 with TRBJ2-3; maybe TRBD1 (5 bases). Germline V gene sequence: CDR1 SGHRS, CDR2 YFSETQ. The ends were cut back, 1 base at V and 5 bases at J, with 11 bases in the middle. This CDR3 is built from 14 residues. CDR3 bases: TGCGCCAGCAGCTTGCTAGGGGCTGGAGATACGCAGTATTTT. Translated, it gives CASSLLGAGDTQYF.

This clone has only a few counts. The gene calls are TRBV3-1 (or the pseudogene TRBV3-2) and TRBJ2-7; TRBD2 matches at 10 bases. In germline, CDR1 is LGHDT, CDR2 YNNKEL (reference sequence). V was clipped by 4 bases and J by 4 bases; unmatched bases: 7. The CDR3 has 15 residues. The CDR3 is CASSRSPSGGYEQYF. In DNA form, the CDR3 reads TGTGCCAGCAGCCGATCCCCTAGCGGGGGATACGAGCAGTACTTC.

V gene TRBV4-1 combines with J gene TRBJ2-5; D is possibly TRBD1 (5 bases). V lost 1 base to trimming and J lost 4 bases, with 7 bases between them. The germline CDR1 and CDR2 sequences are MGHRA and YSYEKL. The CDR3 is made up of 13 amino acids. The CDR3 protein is CASSQGQRETQYF. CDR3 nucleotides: TGCGCCAGCAGCCAAGGACAGCGAGAGACCCAGTACTTC.

DNA of the CDR3: TGTGCCACCAGTGTTCCGCAGGGTGGGTACAATGAGCAGTTCTTC. This encodes CATSVPQGGYNEQFF. This sequence joins TRBV24-1 and TRBJ2-1, with D possibly being TRBD1 (5 bases). This CDR3 region has 15 residues. The V and J ends lost 5 bases and 4 bases respectively, with 14 bases between them. Germline loops: CDR1 KGHDR, CDR2 SFDVKD.

Written as DNA, the CDR3 is TGTGCCACCAGCAGAGATTTGCGGGCCACCTCCTACGAGCAGTACTTC. It yields the protein CATSRDLRATSYEQYF. J is TRBJ2-7 and V is TRBV15; maybe TRBD2 (5 bases). The CDR3 is 16 residues long. V was cut by 0 bases and J by 0 bases, with 12 bases left in between. Germline CDR1 is LNHNV and CDR2 is YYDKDF (reference sequence).

Here the CDR3 DNA reads TGTGCCAGCAGCCAAGAACGTACAGCGAGCACAGATACGCAGTATTTT. Translated, it gives CASSQERTASTDTQYF. The chain combines TRBV4-2 with TRBJ2-3; D is ambiguous. The ends were cut back, 0 bases at V and 0 bases at J, with 10 bases in the middle. The CDR3 is 16 residues long. CDR1 is LGHNA, CDR2 YNFKEQ, per germline.

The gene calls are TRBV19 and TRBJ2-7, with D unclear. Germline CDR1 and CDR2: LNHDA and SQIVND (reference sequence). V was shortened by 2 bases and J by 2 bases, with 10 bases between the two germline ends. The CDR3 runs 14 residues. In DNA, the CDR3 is TGTGCCAGTAGTATATTGGGGAATACCTACGAGCAGTACTTC. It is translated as CASSILGNTYEQYF.

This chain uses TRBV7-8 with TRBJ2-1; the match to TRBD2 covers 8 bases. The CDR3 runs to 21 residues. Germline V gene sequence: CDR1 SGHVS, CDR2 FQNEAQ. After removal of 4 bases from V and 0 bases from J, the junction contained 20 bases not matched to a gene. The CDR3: CASSSSPGGGTVLNSYNEQFF. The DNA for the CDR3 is TGTGCCAGCAGCTCCTCACCCGGGGGGGGGACTGTGCTTAACTCCTACAATGAGCAGTTCTTC.

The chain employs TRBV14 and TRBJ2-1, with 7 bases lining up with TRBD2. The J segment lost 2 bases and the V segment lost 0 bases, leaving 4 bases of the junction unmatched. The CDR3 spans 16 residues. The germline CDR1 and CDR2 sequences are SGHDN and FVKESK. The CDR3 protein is CASSQEAGVAYNEQFF. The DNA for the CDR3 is TGTGCCAGCAGCCAAGAGGCGGGAGTCGCCTACAATGAGCAGTTCTTC.

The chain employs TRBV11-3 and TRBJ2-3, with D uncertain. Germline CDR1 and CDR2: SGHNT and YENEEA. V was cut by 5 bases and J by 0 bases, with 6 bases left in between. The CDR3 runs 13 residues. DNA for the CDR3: TGTGCCAGCAGCCCGGCGAGCACAGATACGCAGTATTTT. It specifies CASSPASTDTQYF.

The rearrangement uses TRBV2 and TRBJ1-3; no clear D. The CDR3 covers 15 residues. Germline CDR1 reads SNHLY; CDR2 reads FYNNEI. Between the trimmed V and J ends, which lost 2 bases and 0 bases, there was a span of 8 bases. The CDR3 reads CASSEKESSGNTIYF. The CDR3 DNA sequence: TGTGCCAGCAGTGAAAAGGAGAGCTCTGGAAACACCATATATTTT.

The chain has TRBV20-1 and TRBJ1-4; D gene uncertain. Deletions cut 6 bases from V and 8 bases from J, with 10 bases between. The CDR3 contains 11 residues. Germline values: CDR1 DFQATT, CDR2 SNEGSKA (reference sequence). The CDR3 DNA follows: TGCAGTGCCGAGGGTGGGGAAAAACTGTTTTTT. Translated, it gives CSAEGGEKLFF.